The sequence of this T cell receptor (beta chain) was determined in a study of CD8 T cells in ankylosing spondylitis. Whole-study findings and limits: A motif of under ten highly homologous TCR beta variants was seen as apparently characteristic of ankylosing spondylitis blood.

TCRdb called the 5' RACE reads again in MiXCR, with one record for every CDR3 protein. The sample gives about 140,000 distinct CDR3 sequences, 7.3% of which show up once; around 12% is in the top ten. The germline gives CDR1 MGHRA, CDR2 YSYEKL. The length of the CDR3 is 15 residues. Trimming removed 0 bases at V and 5 bases at J, with 13 bases between. At least ten counts were recorded for this clonotype. Its antigen is currently unknown. This sequence joins TRBV4-1 and TRBJ2-5, with D uncertain. The sample comprised blood, either unsorted or a sorted T cell fraction (not recorded which). The sequence was obtained from a female donor with ankylosing spondylitis or in good health (not recorded which). The CDR3: CASSQDTSARETQYF. The CDR3 DNA reads TGCGCCAGCAGCCAAGACACTTCCGCCCGGGAGACCCAGTACTTC.